The next 6 T cell receptor beta chains were all read from a single sample in a study of blood T cell repertoires in COVID-19. Sequencing was performed with immunoSEQ multiplex PCR; in TCRdb, only in-frame clones are kept and a portion is missing. The sample holds approximately 200,000 clones, 88% seen once. Sequencing input: peripheral blood. The receptors stem from a woman under 40 with acute or convalescent COVID-19.

This clone was seen a handful of times. This chain connects TRBV5-1 to TRBJ2-1, with TRBD2 matching over 9 bases. The CDR3 loop spans 16 amino acids. V lost 0 bases, J lost 5 bases, and 6 bases stayed unmatched. Germline V lookup: CDR1 SGHRS, CDR2 YFSETQ. The CDR3 region has the DNA TGCGCCAGCAGCTTGGCCGGCGGGAGGGCCGACAATGAGCAGTTCTTC. This sequence encodes CASSLAGGRADNEQFF.

The chain couples TRBV6-5 to TRBJ2-7, with D possibly TRBD1 on 5 matching bases. Germline loops: CDR1 MNHEY, CDR2 SVGAGI. V was cut by 10 bases and J by 3 bases, with 16 bases left in between. The CDR3 runs to 13 residues. In nucleotides, the CDR3 is TGTGCCAACCCCCCGACAGAAAACTACGAGCAGTACTTC. This sequence encodes CANPPTENYEQYF.

V gene TRBV4-1 combines with J gene TRBJ2-2; 8 bases fit TRBD2. Germline V CDR1 and CDR2: MGHRA, YSYEKL. The CDR3 totals 16 residues. With 0 bases clipped from V and 3 bases from J, the junction kept 3 bases outside the gene matches. CDR3 region: CASSQDRTSYTGELFF. The CDR3 DNA follows: TGCGCCAGCAGCCAAGATCGGACTAGCTACACCGGGGAGCTGTTTTTT.

The rearrangement links TRBV27 to TRBJ1-5; no clear D gene. CDR3 length: 14 amino acids. Germline assignment: CDR1 MNHEY and CDR2 SMNVEV (reference sequence). Trimming cost V 4 bases and J 6 bases, with 13 bases left between them. CDR3 sequence reads: CASSWRGGGQPQHF. The DNA of the CDR3 is TGTGCCAGCAGTTGGCGGGGAGGTGGTCAGCCCCAGCATTTT.

V gene TRBV28 combines with J gene TRBJ2-5; 10 bases are shared with TRBD1. The CDR3 extends over 14 amino acids. The V gene end was trimmed by 6 bases and the J gene end by 5 bases; junction bases not matched to a gene: 6. The germline V gene encodes CDR1 MDHEN and CDR2 SYDVKM. The CDR3 DNA reads TGTGCCAGCAGCTCCGGGACAGGGGTTGAGACCCAGTACTTC. Protein: CASSSGTGVETQYF.

V is TRBV29-1 and J is TRBJ1-2; tentative D call: TRBD1 (5 bases). V lost 0 bases, J lost 11 bases, and 16 bases lay in between. The CDR3 spans 13 residues. Germline CDR1 reads SQVTM; CDR2 reads ANQGSEA. DNA for the CDR3: TGCAGCGTTGAAGAACCGGGACGGGGGATTTACACCTTC. Its protein product is CSVEEPGRGIYTF. Variable domain in full (rest from reference TRBV29-1 and TRBJ1-2): SAVISQKPSRDICQRGTSLTIQCQVDSQVTMMFWYRQQPGQSLTLIATANQGSEATYESGFVIDKFPISRPNLTFSTLTVSNMSPEDSSIYLCSVEEPGRGIYTFGSGTRLTVV.